Presented here are 9 T cell receptor beta chains from one specimen sequenced in a study of cytomegalovirus exposure and HLA in healthy donors. A multiplex PCR was run with 60 Vbeta primers and 13 Jbeta primers. Sequencing used immunoSEQ multiplex PCR; TCRdb keeps in-frame clones, though not all of them. Here the sample spans about 78,000 clones, about two thirds being singletons. Sequencing was carried out using PBMCs. The receptors here all came from a man younger than 40 in good health and CMV-seropositive.

The genes are TRBV28 and TRBJ1-2, with TRBD1 matching over 7 bases. Germline CDR1 reads MDHEN; CDR2 reads SYDVKM. J lost 1 base, V lost 1 base, and 3 bases had no gene match. This CDR3 has 15 residues. The CDR3, as DNA: TGTGCCAGCAGTTTATCGCAGGGGGTTAACTATGGCTACACCTTC. This codes for CASSLSQGVNYGYTF.

The chain has TRBV9 and TRBJ2-1; 8 bases map to TRBD2. Germline lookup yields CDR1 SGDLS and CDR2 YYNGEE. CDR3 length: 19 residues. The V and J ends lost 4 bases and 1 base, in that order; junction bases with no gene match: 16. Here the CDR3 reads CASSWGYRGGRVSYNEQFF. In nucleotides, the CDR3 is TGTGCCAGCAGCTGGGGGTACCGGGGGGGCCGGGTATCCTACAATGAGCAGTTCTTC.

In this sample, this clone turned up a few times. The chain is built from TRBV7-3 and TRBJ2-2, with a possible D match to TRBD1 (6 bases). Germline V gene data show CDR1 as SGHTA and CDR2 as FQGTGA. Trimming pared 4 bases from V and 7 bases from J, leaving 16 bases between. This CDR3 comprises 15 residues. CDR3: CASSSPGQGHGELFF. DNA of the CDR3: TGTGCCAGCAGCTCCCCGGGACAAGGGCACGGGGAGCTGTTTTTT.

This clone was counted between two and nine times. The J gene is TRBJ2-7, the V gene TRBV4-1; maybe TRBD1 (5 bases). This CDR3 region has 14 residues. Germline CDR1 is MGHRA and CDR2 is YSYEKL. Trimming cost V 0 bases and J 4 bases, with 10 bases left between them. The CDR3 region has the DNA TGCGCCAGCAGCCAAGAACAGGTTAGGTACGAGCAGTACTTC. It encodes CASSQEQVRYEQYF.

This chain links TRBV9 with TRBJ2-7, with 10 bases identical to TRBD2. This CDR3 has 16 residues. The V segment lost 3 bases and the J segment 3 bases; nucleotides outside the gene matches: 9. Germline-derived CDR1 and CDR2 are SGDLS and YYNGEE. CDR3 in amino acids: CASSGRSGTSVYEQYF. CDR3 coding DNA: TGTGCCAGCAGCGGGCGATCCGGGACTAGCGTCTACGAGCAGTACTTC.

The chain has TRBV15 and TRBJ2-1; TRBD2 agrees at 8 bases. J was trimmed by 0 bases and V by 4 bases; bases with no gene match: 8. The length of the CDR3 is 17 residues. Germline V gene data show CDR1 as LNHNV and CDR2 as YYDKDF (reference sequence). The CDR3 DNA reads as TGTGCCACCAGCATATCGCGGGGGGAACGCTCCTACAATGAGCAGTTCTTC. Its translation: CATSISRGERSYNEQFF. The entire variable domain, with the rest obtained from reference TRBV15 and TRBJ2-1, is as follows: DAMVIQNPRYQVTQFGKPVTLSCSQTLNHNVMYWYQQKSSQAPKLLFHYYDKDFNNEADTPDNFQSRRPNTSFCFLDIRSPGLGDTAMYLCATSISRGERSYNEQFFGPGTRLTVL.

The rearrangement uses TRBV6-1 and TRBJ2-7; D is uncertain. Germline V gene lookup returns CDR1 MNHNS and CDR2 SASEGT. The V end was cut by 6 bases, the J end by 5 bases, with 8 bases between. The CDR3 contains 11 residues. CDR3 region: CASRVLDEQYF. For the CDR3, the DNA is TGTGCCAGCAGGGTACTCGACGAGCAGTACTTC.

The chain recombines TRBV10-3 with TRBJ2-1, with TRBD1 identical over 9 bases. Germline V lookup: CDR1 ENHRY, CDR2 SYGVKD. V lost 2 bases and J lost 5; bases outside the gene matches: 7. The CDR3 loop spans 16 amino acids. Written as DNA, the CDR3 is TGTGCCATCAGTGAGGATCCTGGGACAGGGAACAATGAGCAGTTCTTC. Encoded protein: CAISEDPGTGNNEQFF.

The chain links TRBV10-3 to TRBJ1-6; unclear D gene. V shed 10 bases and J shed 4 bases, with 17 bases lying between them. CDR3 size: 15 residues. Germline V gene data show CDR1 as ENHRY and CDR2 as SYGVKD. This CDR3 reads CATTAGSLYNSPLHF. CDR3 nucleotide sequence: TGTGCCACCACGGCGGGCAGCCTATATAATTCACCCCTCCACTTT.